These 14 T cell receptor beta chains share one sample of origin, sequenced in a study of T cells in Graves' hyperthyroidism and ophthalmopathy. Amplified TCR beta CDR3 regions derived from RNA transcripts. RT-PCR in the first round (using the HTBI primer set) targeted the TCR CDR3. TCRdb ran MiXCR on the multiplex PCR reads and lists one entry per CDR3 protein. The sample lists nearly 600,000 distinct CDR3 sequences, approximately 13% occurring once. Input material: blood. All receptors come from a woman in her twenties or thirties with Graves' hyperthyroidism that later progressed to Graves' ophthalmopathy.

In this sample, this clonotype turned up many times. The V gene is TRBV6-2 or TRBV6-3, the J gene TRBJ2-5, with TRBD1 as a possible D gene (6 bases). V was pared by 5 bases and J by 5 bases, with 15 bases between. Germline V gene data show CDR1 as MNHEY and CDR2 as SVGEGT. The CDR3 loop spans 14 amino acids. The CDR3, as DNA: TGTGCCAGCAGTGGGACACTCGCATGGGAGACCCAGTACTTC. It translates to CASSGTLAWETQYF.

This clonotype has a handful of counts. This chain links TRBV30 with TRBJ1-5; 12 nucleotides line up with TRBD1. V dropped 3 bases and J dropped 1; count of bases not matched to a gene: 7. This CDR3 contains 17 residues. Germline V gene data show CDR1 as GTSNPN and CDR2 as SVGIG (reference sequence). The CDR3 is CAWSSGTGGTSNQPQHF. The DNA for the CDR3 is TGTGCCTGGAGCTCCGGGACAGGGGGCACGAGCAATCAGCCCCAGCATTTT.

This clonotype was found many times. This chain links TRBV18 with TRBJ2-5, with unresolved D. The germline V gene encodes CDR1 KGHSH and CDR2 LQKENI. This CDR3 is built from 12 residues. Trimming shortened V by 8 bases and J by 2 bases, and 9 bases separated the two germline ends. CDR3 amino acids: CASSPQQETQYF. The CDR3 DNA sequence: TGTGCCAGCAGCCCACAGCAAGAGACCCAGTACTTC.

There are many counts of this clonotype. The chain is built from TRBV10-1 and TRBJ1-4; D may be TRBD1 (5 bases). The CDR3 runs to 13 residues. Looked up from germline, CDR1 is WNHNN and CDR2 is SYGVQD (reference sequence). The V gene lost 6 bases and the J gene lost 5 bases, with 10 bases spanning the gap. The CDR3 bases are TGCGCCAGCAGCCGGGACGGCAATGAAAAACTGTTTTTT. Protein sequence: CASSRDGNEKLFF.

This clonotype was seen a single time. V gene TRBV4-2 combines with J gene TRBJ1-2, with D tentatively TRBD1 (5 bases). Trimming shortened V by 1 base and J by 2 bases, and 11 bases separated the two germline ends. The germline gives CDR1 LGHNA, CDR2 YNFKEQ. The CDR3 consists of 15 residues. The CDR3 DNA sequence: TGTGCCAGCAGCCAAGTCGGGACCTCCAACTATGGCTACACCTTC. Translation gives CASSQVGTSNYGYTF.

This clonotype was picked up a small number of times. The V and J genes are TRBV27 and TRBJ2-2; D might be TRBD2 (6 bases). CDR3 length: 14 residues. Trimming took 4 bases from V and 4 from J, leaving 10 bases between them. Looked up from germline, CDR1 is MNHEY and CDR2 is SMNVEV (reference sequence). DNA for the CDR3: TGTGCCAGCAGTTCGGGACTCCTCACCGGGGAGCTGTTTTTT. It translates to CASSSGLLTGELFF.

In its sample, this clonotype was seen many times. One junction end disagrees with the germline gene, perhaps due to a read error. The chain links TRBV5-1 to TRBJ2-1, with 7 positions matching TRBD2. The length of the CDR3 is 12 residues. Per the germline V gene, CDR1 is SGHRS and CDR2 is YFSETQ. The CDR3 nucleotides read TGCGCCAGCAGCGGGGACTACGATGAGCAGTTCTTC. Translation gives CASSGDYDEQFF. The full variable domain, rest sourced from reference TRBV5-1 and TRBJ2-1, is KAGVTQTPRYLIKTRGQQVTLSCSPISGHRSVSWYQQTPGQGLQFLFEYFSETQRNKGNFPGRFSGRQFSNSRSEMNVSTLELGDSALYLCASSGDYDEQFFGPGTRLTVL.

In this sample, this clonotype turned up many times. This chain connects TRBV3-1 to TRBJ2-5, with 9 bases fitting TRBD2. This CDR3 is built from 15 residues. Germline-derived CDR1 and CDR2 are LGHDT and YNNKEL (reference sequence). V shed 4 bases and J 4 bases; nucleotides not matched to a gene: 7. The CDR3 here is CASSPTLAGTETQYF. The CDR3, as DNA: TGTGCCAGCAGCCCTACCCTAGCGGGAACAGAGACCCAGTACTTC.

This chain uses TRBV4-1 with TRBJ2-3, with TRBD2 matching over 7 bases. The trim removed 4 bases at V and 7 bases at J, leaving 17 bases unmatched. The CDR3 has 17 residues. The germline V gene encodes CDR1 MGHRA and CDR2 YSYEKL. Here the CDR3 DNA reads TGCGCCAGCAGCCTAACCTCTAGCGGCTCAGCCTATTATACGCAGTATTTT. Protein product: CASSLTSSGSAYYTQYF.

This clonotype was found many times. The DNA of the CDR3 is TGTGCCAGCAGCCAGGGGCGGGAGAAGCTCTACGAGCAGTACTTC. Its translation: CASSQGREKLYEQYF. V gene TRBV3-1 combines with J gene TRBJ2-7; 7 bases are a match to TRBD2. V lost 3 bases to trimming and J lost 3 bases; unmatched junction nucleotides: 8. The CDR3 extends over 15 amino acids. Looked up from germline, CDR1 is LGHDT and CDR2 is YNNKEL (reference sequence).

The chain carries TRBV20-1 and TRBJ2-2; 8 nucleotides line up with TRBD2. Germline values: CDR1 DFQATT, CDR2 SNEGSKA (reference sequence). Unmatched junction bases numbered 4, after V lost 4 bases and J lost 3 bases. The CDR3 consists of 14 residues. CDR3 nucleotide sequence: TGCAGTGCTAACCGGGAGGGCGACACCGGGGAGCTGTTTTTT. Residues: CSANREGDTGELFF.

This clonotype showed up many times. The chain recombines TRBV12-3 or TRBV12-4 with TRBJ2-4; D is possibly TRBD2 (6 bases). The CDR3 contains 15 residues. V was clipped by 4 bases and J by 2 bases, with 12 bases between them. CDR3 in amino acids: CASSSGELSKNIQYF. CDR3 in DNA: TGTGCCAGCAGTTCGGGGGAGCTCTCCAAAAACATTCAGTACTTC.

This clonotype was picked up many times. The V and J genes are TRBV28 and TRBJ1-2; TRBD1 might be the D (5 bases). This CDR3 is 13 amino acids long. The germline V gene has CDR1 MDHEN and CDR2 SYDVKM. V shed 6 bases and J shed 4 bases, with 12 bases lying between them. CDR3 residues: CASRVGLTYGYTF. CDR3 nucleotide sequence: TGTGCCAGCAGGGTGGGACTTACCTATGGCTACACCTTC.

The chain uses TRBV30 and TRBJ1-4; TRBD1 matches at 10 bases. V gave up 5 bases and J gave up 4 bases; unmatched junction bases: 4. The germline gives CDR1 GTSNPN, CDR2 SVGIG (reference sequence). This CDR3 has 14 residues. CDR3 nucleotides: TGTGCCTGGCGCGGACAGGGGGTTAATGAAAAACTGTTTTTT. It specifies CAWRGQGVNEKLFF. Combining the CDR3 with reference TRBV30 and TRBJ1-4 gives the whole variable domain SQTIHQWPATLVQPVGSPLSLECTVEGTSNPNLYWYRQAAGRGLQLLFYSVGIGQISSEVPQNLSASRPQDRQFILSSKKLLLSDSGFYLCAWRGQGVNEKLFFGSGTQLSVL.